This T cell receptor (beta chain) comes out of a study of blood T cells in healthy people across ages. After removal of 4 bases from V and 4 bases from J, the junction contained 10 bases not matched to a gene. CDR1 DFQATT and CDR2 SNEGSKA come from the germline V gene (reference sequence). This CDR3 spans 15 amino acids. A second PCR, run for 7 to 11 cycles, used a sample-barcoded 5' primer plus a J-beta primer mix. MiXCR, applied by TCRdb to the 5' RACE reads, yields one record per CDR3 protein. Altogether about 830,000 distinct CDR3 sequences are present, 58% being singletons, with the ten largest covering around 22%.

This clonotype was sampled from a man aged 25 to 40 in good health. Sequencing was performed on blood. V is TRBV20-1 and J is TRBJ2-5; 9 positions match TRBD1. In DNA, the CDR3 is TGCAGTGCTACCCCCACAGGGGGCGTATTAGAGACCCAGTACTTC. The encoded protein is CSATPTGGVLETQYF.